These 25 T cell receptor beta chains were all obtained from the same sample, sequenced in a study of Ad26.COV2.S vaccination and SARS-CoV-2 variants. The assay was immunoSEQ multiplex PCR, and TCRdb's table has in-frame clones only and misses some. The sample carries 350,000 to 600,000 clones, nearly 90% recorded once. Treatment given: roughly 20 received Ad26.COV2.S at low or high dose, single or two shots; five or six received placebo; per-sample allocation not given. All samples were drawn on day 63, counting from the first vaccine or placebo injection. This specimen was peripheral blood, taken in a trial of Ad26.COV2.S vaccine versus placebo. The receptors here all came from a person aged 18-65 years who received the Ad26.COV2.S COVID-19 vaccine or a placebo.

The CDR3 DNA sequence: TGTGCCAGCAGGCAGGCCTCTGGGGCCAACGTCCTGACTTTC. Translation gives CASRQASGANVLTF. The genes are TRBV2 and TRBJ2-6, with D unclear. Germline V gene sequence: CDR1 SNHLY, CDR2 FYNNEI. The length of the CDR3 is 14 residues. Trimming took 6 bases from V and 0 from J, leaving 6 bases between them. The full variable domain, its missing parts supplied by reference TRBV2 and TRBJ2-6, is EPEVTQTPSHQVTQMGQEVILRCVPISNHLYFYWYRQILGQKVEFLVSFYNNEISEKSEIFDDQFSVERPDGSNFTLKIRSTKLEDSAMYFCASRQASGANVLTFGAGSRLTVL.

This chain uses TRBV19 with TRBJ1-1, with a weak D call TRBD1 (5 bases). V gave up 5 bases and J gave up 1 base, with 11 bases separating them. The CDR3 sequence is 14 residues long. Germline V gene lookup returns CDR1 LNHDA and CDR2 SQIVND (reference sequence). The DNA of the CDR3 is TGTGCCAGTAGTTCTAGGAGGGGGAACACTGAAGCTTTCTTT. Residues: CASSSRRGNTEAFF.

This chain links TRBV18 with TRBJ2-5; 10 nucleotides line up with TRBD2. Unmatched junction bases numbered 3, after V lost 5 bases and J lost 3 bases. The CDR3 has 14 residues. CDR1 is KGHSH and CDR2 is LQKENI in the germline V gene. CDR3 residues: CASSRLAGEETQYF. The CDR3 nucleotides are TGTGCCAGCTCAAGGCTAGCGGGAGAAGAGACCCAGTACTTC.

The V call is TRBV5-4, the J call TRBJ2-3; TRBD2 matches 9 bases. After removal of 2 bases from V and 4 bases from J, the junction contained 8 bases not matched to a gene. The CDR3 is made up of 16 amino acids. CDR1 and CDR2 (germline): SGHNT, YYREEE (reference sequence). CDR3 region: CASSLGREGSADTQYF. The CDR3 DNA reads TGTGCCAGCAGCTTAGGGCGGGAGGGCTCTGCAGATACGCAGTATTTT.

The chain combines TRBV6-5 with TRBJ2-7; TRBD1 or TRBD2 may be the D gene (5 bases each). The CDR3 length is 15 residues. The V gene's germline CDR1 is MNHEY and CDR2 SVGAGI. The V and J ends lost 1 base and 3 bases respectively, with 13 bases between them. In DNA, the CDR3 is TGTGCCAGCAGTTACTACCCGGGGACGGGCTACGAGCAGTACTTC. Translated, it gives CASSYYPGTGYEQYF.

The rearrangement links TRBV30 to TRBJ2-2; no firm D call. This CDR3 is built from 15 residues. Germline CDR1 and CDR2: GTSNPN and SVGIG (reference sequence). Trimming cost V 1 base and J 3 bases, with 12 bases left between them. The DNA of the CDR3 is TGTGCCTGGAGTGGGTGGCAGAAGTACACCGGGGAGCTGTTTTTT. Its translation: CAWSGWQKYTGELFF. Drawing the rest from reference TRBV30 and TRBJ2-2, the complete variable domain is SQTIHQWPATLVQPVGSPLSLECTVEGTSNPNLYWYRQAAGRGLQLLFYSVGIGQISSEVPQNLSASRPQDRQFILSSKKLLLSDSGFYLCAWSGWQKYTGELFFGEGSRLTVL.

The chain recombines TRBV2 with TRBJ2-7; 10 bases line up with TRBD1. This CDR3 region has 13 residues. Per the germline V gene, CDR1 is SNHLY and CDR2 is FYNNEI. The trim removed 4 bases at V and 5 bases at J, leaving 2 bases unmatched. CDR3 DNA: TGTGCCAGCAGTGCCGGGACAGGGGACGAGCAGTACTTC. Amino acids: CASSAGTGDEQYF.

This chain connects TRBV27 to TRBJ1-4; 8 nucleotides agree with TRBD1. The germline V gene has CDR1 MNHEY and CDR2 SMNVEV (reference sequence). V lost 4 bases and J lost 7; bases outside the gene matches: 8. There are 15 residues in the CDR3. The DNA of the CDR3 is TGTGCCAGCAGTTCCTACCAGGGGGCCGGTGAAAAACTGTTTTTT. This sequence encodes CASSSYQGAGEKLFF.

This chain links TRBV5-1 with TRBJ1-2, with TRBD1 matching over 11 bases. Trimming took 0 bases from V and 7 from J; bases not matched to a gene: 5. The CDR3 sequence is 15 residues long. The V gene's germline CDR1 is SGHRS and CDR2 YFSETQ. CDR3 amino acids: CASSLGTGGASGYTF. DNA of the CDR3: TGCGCCAGCAGCTTGGGGACAGGGGGCGCTTCTGGCTACACCTTC.

The chain recombines TRBV2 with TRBJ2-7; TRBD2 might be the D (6 bases). The CDR3 covers 14 residues. Trimming shortened V by 6 bases and J by 1 base, and 13 bases separated the two germline ends. The germline V gene has CDR1 SNHLY and CDR2 FYNNEI. In DNA form, the CDR3 reads TGTGCCAGCAGCCCCCGGGAGTTGTCCTACGAGCAGTACTTC. Translating gives CASSPRELSYEQYF.

V usage is TRBV28 and J usage is TRBJ1-2; TRBD1 might be the D (6 bases). The germline gives CDR1 MDHEN, CDR2 SYDVKM. The germline V and J ends were trimmed by 7 bases and 5 bases, with 14 bases remaining between them. There are 13 residues in the CDR3. The DNA of the CDR3 is TGTGCCAGCACCCTGACAGGTGTGTATGGCTACACCTTC. Amino acid sequence: CASTLTGVYGYTF.

This chain joins TRBV11-2 and TRBJ1-5, with D hard to call. This CDR3 has 13 amino acids. Trimming removed 2 bases from V and 4 bases from J, with 6 bases in between. Germline CDR1 reads SGHAT; CDR2 reads FQNNGV. DNA of the CDR3: TGTGCCAGCAGCTTACGGGAAAATCAGCCCCAGCATTTT. Its translation is CASSLRENQPQHF.

The V gene is TRBV7-8, the J gene TRBJ2-3; TRBD2 is a possible D gene (6 bases). Trimming took 1 base from V and 2 from J, leaving 10 bases between them. CDR3 size: 15 residues. CDR1 and CDR2 from the germline V gene are SGHVS and FQNEAQ. The CDR3 spells CASSLGGGDTDTQYF. CDR3 coding DNA: TGTGCCAGCAGCTTAGGTGGCGGGGACACAGATACGCAGTATTTT.

As regards this clone: Other DNA sequences in the sample encode the same CDR3. V is TRBV2 and J is TRBJ2-5; no reliable D call. Trimming left V 7 bases short and J 1 base short, with 16 bases between. CDR3 length equals 15 residues. Germline V gives CDR1 SNHLY, CDR2 FYNNEI. CDR3 region: CASKFVGIPQETQYF. The CDR3, as DNA: TGTGCCAGCAAGTTTGTGGGGATACCCCAAGAGACCCAGTACTTC.

J is TRBJ2-7 and V is TRBV27; tentatively, D is TRBD2 (6 bases). The germline V gene has CDR1 MNHEY and CDR2 SMNVEV (reference sequence). The ends were cut back, 6 bases at V and 4 bases at J, with 22 bases in the middle. There are 16 residues in the CDR3. The CDR3 protein is CASSRNNAGTSYEQYF. CDR3 coding DNA: TGTGCCAGCAGCCGAAACAACGCGGGGACCTCATACGAGCAGTACTTC.

The chain is built from TRBV18 and TRBJ2-7; D gene ambiguous. V lost 6 bases, J lost 3 bases, and 21 bases lay in between. The CDR3 contains 16 residues. The V gene's germline CDR1 is KGHSH and CDR2 LQKENI. The DNA for the CDR3 is TGTGCCAGCTCTCCGGTACCTCCGGAGTCGGGCTACGAGCAGTACTTC. Translated, it gives CASSPVPPESGYEQYF.

The chain employs TRBV3-1 (or the pseudogene TRBV3-2) and TRBJ1-6; 9 nucleotides match TRBD1. Germline loops: CDR1 LGHDT, CDR2 YNNKEL (reference sequence). V lost 0 bases, J lost 14 bases, and 5 bases stayed unmatched. The CDR3 has 14 residues. The CDR3 spells CASSQDRTGDALHF. Here the CDR3 DNA reads TGTGCCAGCAGCCAAGATCGGACAGGGGATGCCCTCCACTTT.

V and J are TRBV4-1 and TRBJ2-7; possibly TRBD2 for D (5 bases). V gave up 1 base and J gave up 0 bases, with 16 bases separating them. Germline CDR1 MGHRA, CDR2 YSYEKL. The CDR3 length is 17 residues. The CDR3 DNA reads as TGCGCCAGCAGCCAAGGATCGGGGAGCGGAGCCTCCTACGAGCAGTACTTC. It translates to CASSQGSGSGASYEQYF.

The genes are TRBV6-4 and TRBJ2-1; D is possibly TRBD1 or TRBD2 (5 bases each). V lost 7 bases to trimming and J lost 5 bases, with 30 bases between them. The CDR3 totals 19 residues. The germline gives CDR1 MRHNA, CDR2 SNTAGT. CDR3 in amino acids: CASTTGSNCGSPINNEQFF. CDR3 nucleotides: TGTGCCAGCACTACAGGTAGCAATTGTGGGAGCCCCATCAACAATGAGCAGTTCTTC.

The V gene is TRBV28, the J gene TRBJ2-3; D ambiguous. CDR3 length: 15 residues. CDR1 is MDHEN, CDR2 SYDVKM, per germline. With 8 bases removed from V and 2 bases from J, the gap between germline ends came to 17 bases. CDR3 nucleotide sequence: TGTGCCAGCTCTGATCAAACAGAGTTCACAGATACGCAGTATTTT. As protein: CASSDQTEFTDTQYF.

This clone was detected only once. The sample contains more than one DNA sequence encoding this CDR3. This chain joins TRBV28 and TRBJ1-4, with no clear D. With 3 bases removed from V and 5 bases from J, the gap between germline ends came to 10 bases. The CDR3 sequence is 14 residues long. Germline lookup yields CDR1 MDHEN and CDR2 SYDVKM. The CDR3 is CASSLGGSNEKLFF. CDR3 DNA sequence: TGTGCCAGCAGTTTGGGCGGCAGCAATGAAAAACTGTTTTTT. Complete variable domain (other parts from reference TRBV28 and TRBJ1-4): DVKVTQSSRYLVKRTGEKVFLECVQDMDHENMFWYRQDPGLGLRLIYFSYDVKMKEKGDIPEGYSVSREKKERFSLILESASTNQTSMYLCASSLGGSNEKLFFGSGTQLSVL.

This clone was recorded many times. The chain links TRBV27 to TRBJ2-3, with D perhaps matching TRBD2 (6 bases). Germline-derived CDR1 and CDR2 are MNHEY and SMNVEV (reference sequence). The CDR3 spans 16 residues. The V and J ends lost 6 bases and 2 bases respectively, with 18 bases between them. The DNA of the CDR3 is TGTGCCAGCAGACCCTTAGGCGGGACGCCCACAGATACGCAGTATTTT. Amino acid sequence: CASRPLGGTPTDTQYF.

Comments on this clone: Other DNA sequences of this sample code for an identical CDR3. The V gene is TRBV9, the J gene TRBJ2-1; no definite D call. Trimming left V 0 bases short and J 1 base short, with 8 bases between. Germline V gene data show CDR1 as SGDLS and CDR2 as YYNGEE. The CDR3 has 15 residues. The CDR3 DNA sequence: TGTGCCAGCAGCGTAGGTCGCGGTTCCTACAATGAGCAGTTCTTC. It is translated as CASSVGRGSYNEQFF.

This rearrangement joins TRBV11-3 to TRBJ1-1; 8 nucleotides line up with TRBD1. Germline V gives CDR1 SGHNT, CDR2 YENEEA. CDR3 size: 15 residues. V lost 3 bases, J lost 1 base, and 4 bases stayed unmatched. DNA for the CDR3: TGTGCCAGCAGCTTCAGGGGGCGGTCGAACACTGAAGCTTTCTTT. Its translation: CASSFRGRSNTEAFF. The whole variable domain, remainder taken from reference TRBV11-3 and TRBJ1-1, is EAGVVQSPRYKIIEKKQPVAFWCNPISGHNTLYWYLQNLGQGPELLIRYENEEAVDDSQLPKDRFSAERLKGVDSTLKIQPAELGDSAVYLCASSFRGRSNTEAFFGQGTRLTVV.

This clone has only a few counts. The chain combines TRBV3-1 (or the pseudogene TRBV3-2) with TRBJ2-5; TRBD1 aligns across 7 bases. J lost 7 bases, V lost 4 bases, and 6 bases had no gene match. CDR3 length equals 13 residues. From germline, CDR1 is LGHDT and CDR2 YNNKEL (reference sequence). The CDR3 loop reads CASSLTGAGTQYF. The CDR3 DNA follows: TGTGCCAGCAGCCTCACAGGGGCCGGGACCCAGTACTTC.